Presented here are 7 T cell receptor beta chains from one specimen sequenced in a study of blood T cell repertoires in COVID-19. This table comes from immunoSEQ multiplex PCR, and its TCRdb copy is limited to in-frame clones, with some not included. The table has 150,000 to 200,000 clones, 80% to 85% seen once; the top ten hold about 10%. Sequencing was carried out using peripheral blood. The receptors were gathered from an elderly woman with COVID-19, enrolled during active disease.

The rearrangement links TRBV5-1 to TRBJ1-1, with D maybe TRBD1 (6 bases). The germline V gene has CDR1 SGHRS and CDR2 YFSETQ. Deletions cut 2 bases from V and 4 bases from J, with 12 bases between. This CDR3 contains 14 residues. CDR3 in DNA: TGCGCCAGCAGCTTACAGGGACGGGGCACTGAAGCTTTCTTT. It codes for CASSLQGRGTEAFF. Based on the CDR3 plus reference TRBV5-1 and TRBJ1-1, the full variable domain is KAGVTQTPRYLIKTRGQQVTLSCSPISGHRSVSWYQQTPGQGLQFLFEYFSETQRNKGNFPGRFSGRQFSNSRSEMNVSTLELGDSALYLCASSLQGRGTEAFFGQGTRLTVV.

The chain combines TRBV5-1 with TRBJ1-1, with 11 positions matching TRBD1. This CDR3 comprises 15 residues. V gave up 4 bases and J gave up 13 bases; unmatched junction bases: 15. From germline, CDR1 is SGHRS and CDR2 YFSETQ. DNA of the CDR3: TGCGCCAGCAGCATGGACAGGGGGCGATTCAAAAGGGGTTTCTTT. Translated: CASSMDRGRFKRGFF.

About this clone itself: The sample has other DNA sequences that encode this CDR3 too. This chain uses TRBV4-3 with TRBJ2-7; a weak D match, TRBD1 (5 bases). Trimming shortened V by 0 bases and J by 5 bases, and 8 bases separated the two germline ends. Germline CDR1 reads LGHNA; CDR2 reads YSLEER. The CDR3 sequence is 13 residues long. The CDR3 DNA follows: TGCGCCAGCAGCCAAGATCTCAGGGACGAGCAGTACTTC. Protein product: CASSQDLRDEQYF.

This chain uses TRBV27 with TRBJ2-2; D perhaps matches TRBD1 (5 bases). V lost 5 bases to trimming and J lost 3 bases, with 10 bases between them. In germline, CDR1 is MNHEY, CDR2 SMNVEV (reference sequence). The CDR3 loop spans 14 amino acids. The CDR3 loop reads CASSPGSYTGELFF. For the CDR3, the DNA is TGTGCCAGCAGTCCAGGGTCGTACACCGGGGAGCTGTTTTTT.

This chain links TRBV5-1 with TRBJ2-7; weak D call: TRBD1 (6 bases). Germline lookup yields CDR1 SGHRS and CDR2 YFSETQ. The CDR3 contains 15 residues. V lost 4 bases and J 2 bases, leaving 16 bases between the germline ends. The CDR3 DNA reads TGCGCCAGCAGCAGTGGACAGCTAAATACCTACGAGCAGTACTTC. Translation: CASSSGQLNTYEQYF.

The table lists this clone with a few counts. The chain uses TRBV7-2 and TRBJ1-5; TRBD1 is a possible D gene (5 bases). Germline V lookup: CDR1 SGHTA, CDR2 FQGNSA. The CDR3 length is 15 residues. Trimming took 5 bases from V and 3 from J, leaving 14 bases between them. CDR3 DNA: TGTGCCAGCAGCCCCAGTTCGGGGGACAATCAGCCCCAGCATTTT. Encoded protein: CASSPSSGDNQPQHF.

The V and J genes are TRBV24-1 and TRBJ2-3, with TRBD2 matching 10 bases. The CDR3 totals 16 residues. Looked up from germline, CDR1 is KGHDR and CDR2 is SFDVKD. J gave up 0 bases and V 7 bases, and 6 bases lay outside the gene matches. The CDR3 region has the DNA TGTGCCACCAGCAATGAAGCGGGGGGGAGCACAGATACGCAGTATTTT. Translating gives CATSNEAGGSTDTQYF.